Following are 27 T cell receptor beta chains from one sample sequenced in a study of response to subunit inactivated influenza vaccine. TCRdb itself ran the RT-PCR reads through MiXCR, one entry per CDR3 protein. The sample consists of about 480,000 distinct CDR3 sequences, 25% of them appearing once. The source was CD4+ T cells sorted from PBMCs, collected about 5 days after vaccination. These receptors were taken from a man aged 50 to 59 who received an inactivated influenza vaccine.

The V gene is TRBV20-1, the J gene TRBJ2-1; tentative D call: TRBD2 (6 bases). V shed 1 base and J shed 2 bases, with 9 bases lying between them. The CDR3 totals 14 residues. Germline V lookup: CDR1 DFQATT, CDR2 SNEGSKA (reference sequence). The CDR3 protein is CSARVVAAYNEQFF. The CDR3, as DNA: TGCAGTGCTAGAGTAGTAGCGGCCTACAATGAGCAGTTCTTC.

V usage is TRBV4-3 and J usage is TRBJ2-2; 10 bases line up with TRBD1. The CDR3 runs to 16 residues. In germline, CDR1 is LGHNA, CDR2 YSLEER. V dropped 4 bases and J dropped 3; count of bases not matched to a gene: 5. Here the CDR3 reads CASSRGTGADTGELFF. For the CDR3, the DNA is TGCGCCAGCAGCCGAGGGACAGGGGCGGACACCGGGGAGCTGTTTTTT.

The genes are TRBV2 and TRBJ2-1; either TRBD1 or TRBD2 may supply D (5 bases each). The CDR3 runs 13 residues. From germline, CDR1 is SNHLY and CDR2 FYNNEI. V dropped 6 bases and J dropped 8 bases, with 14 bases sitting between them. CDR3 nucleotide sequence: TGTGCCAGCAGAGCGGCAGGGAGAGATGAGCAGTTCTTC. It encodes CASRAAGRDEQFF.

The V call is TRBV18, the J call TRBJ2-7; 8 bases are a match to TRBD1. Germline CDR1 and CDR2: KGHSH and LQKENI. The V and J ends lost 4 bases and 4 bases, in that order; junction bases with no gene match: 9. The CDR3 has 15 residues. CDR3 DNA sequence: TGTGCCAGCTCACTCCCTAGGACAGGGCTGTACGAGCAGTACTTC. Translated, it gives CASSLPRTGLYEQYF.

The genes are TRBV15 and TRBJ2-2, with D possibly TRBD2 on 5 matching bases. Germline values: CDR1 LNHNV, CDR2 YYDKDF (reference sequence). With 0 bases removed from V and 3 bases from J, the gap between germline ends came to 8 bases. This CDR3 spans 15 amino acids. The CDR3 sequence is CATSRDRRDTGELFF. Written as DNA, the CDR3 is TGTGCCACCAGCAGAGATCGGCGGGACACCGGGGAGCTGTTTTTT.

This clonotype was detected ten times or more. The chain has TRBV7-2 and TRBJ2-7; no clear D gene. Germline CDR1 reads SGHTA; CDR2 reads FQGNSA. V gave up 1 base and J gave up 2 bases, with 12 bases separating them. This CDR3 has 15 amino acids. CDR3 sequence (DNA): TGTGCCAGCAGCTTAGGATTCAGGTCTCCCTACGAGCAGTACTTC. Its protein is CASSLGFRSPYEQYF.

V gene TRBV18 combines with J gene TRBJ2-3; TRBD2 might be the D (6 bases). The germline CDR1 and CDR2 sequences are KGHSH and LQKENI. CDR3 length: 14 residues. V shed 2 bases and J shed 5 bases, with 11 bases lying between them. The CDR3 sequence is CASSPGGTRDTQYF. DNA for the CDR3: TGTGCCAGCTCACCAGGGGGGACGCGAGATACGCAGTATTTT.

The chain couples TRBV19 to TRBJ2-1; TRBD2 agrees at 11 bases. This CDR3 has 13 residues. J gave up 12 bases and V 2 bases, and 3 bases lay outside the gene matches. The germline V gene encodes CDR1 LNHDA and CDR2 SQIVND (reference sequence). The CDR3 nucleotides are TGTGCCAGTAGTATAAGGACTAGCGGGTGGCAGTTCTTC. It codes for CASSIRTSGWQFF.

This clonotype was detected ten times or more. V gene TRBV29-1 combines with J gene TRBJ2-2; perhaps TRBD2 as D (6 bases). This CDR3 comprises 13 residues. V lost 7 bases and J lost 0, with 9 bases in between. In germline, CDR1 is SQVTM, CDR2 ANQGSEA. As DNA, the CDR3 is TGCAGCGGTCGCGGGGCGAACACCGGGGAGCTGTTTTTT. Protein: CSGRGANTGELFF.

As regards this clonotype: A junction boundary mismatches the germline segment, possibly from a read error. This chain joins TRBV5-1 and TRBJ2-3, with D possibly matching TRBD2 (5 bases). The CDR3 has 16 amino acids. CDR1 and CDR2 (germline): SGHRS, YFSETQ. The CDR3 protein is CASNLDGGPSTDTQCF. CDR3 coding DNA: TGCGCCAGCAACCTGGACGGAGGCCCTAGCACAGATACGCAGTGTTTT.

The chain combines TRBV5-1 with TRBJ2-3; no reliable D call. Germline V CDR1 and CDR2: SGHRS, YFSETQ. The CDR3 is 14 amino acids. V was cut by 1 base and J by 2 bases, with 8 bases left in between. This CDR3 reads CASSLSFLTDTQYF. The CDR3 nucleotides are TGCGCCAGCAGCTTGTCCTTCCTCACAGATACGCAGTATTTT.

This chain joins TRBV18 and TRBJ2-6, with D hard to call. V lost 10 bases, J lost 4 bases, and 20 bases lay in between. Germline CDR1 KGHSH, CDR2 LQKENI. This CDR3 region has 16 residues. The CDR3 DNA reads TGTGCCACCCTTCCCAACTGGCGCTCCGGGGCCAACGTCCTGACTTTC. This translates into CATLPNWRSGANVLTF.

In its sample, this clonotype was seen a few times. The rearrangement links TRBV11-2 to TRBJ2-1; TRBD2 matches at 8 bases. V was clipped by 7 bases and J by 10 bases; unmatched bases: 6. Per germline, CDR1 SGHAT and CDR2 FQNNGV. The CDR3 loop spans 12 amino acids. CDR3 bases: TGTGCCAGCACAAGCGGGGGCTGGGAGCAGTTCTTC. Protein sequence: CASTSGGWEQFF.

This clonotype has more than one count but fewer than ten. The CDR3 loop is CSASGKTSSTDTQYF. Written as DNA, the CDR3 is TGCAGTGCTAGCGGGAAGACGTCTAGCACAGATACGCAGTATTTT. The chain has TRBV20-1 and TRBJ2-3; D is perhaps TRBD2 (5 bases). Looked up from germline, CDR1 is DFQATT and CDR2 is SNEGSKA (reference sequence). This CDR3 spans 15 amino acids. Trimming took 3 bases from V and 0 from J, leaving 13 bases between them.

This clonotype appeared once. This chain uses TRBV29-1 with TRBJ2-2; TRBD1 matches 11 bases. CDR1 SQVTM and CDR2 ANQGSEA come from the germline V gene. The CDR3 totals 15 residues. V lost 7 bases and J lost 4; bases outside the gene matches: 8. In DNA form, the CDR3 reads TGCAGCGCCGGGGCCGGGACAGGGGGCACCGGGGAGCTGTTTTTT. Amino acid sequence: CSAGAGTGGTGELFF.

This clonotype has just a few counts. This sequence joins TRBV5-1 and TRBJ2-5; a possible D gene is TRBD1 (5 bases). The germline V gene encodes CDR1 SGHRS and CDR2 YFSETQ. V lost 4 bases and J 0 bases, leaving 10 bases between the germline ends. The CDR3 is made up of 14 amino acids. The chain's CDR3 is CASSIDSNQETQYF. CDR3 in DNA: TGCGCCAGCAGCATCGACAGTAACCAAGAGACCCAGTACTTC.

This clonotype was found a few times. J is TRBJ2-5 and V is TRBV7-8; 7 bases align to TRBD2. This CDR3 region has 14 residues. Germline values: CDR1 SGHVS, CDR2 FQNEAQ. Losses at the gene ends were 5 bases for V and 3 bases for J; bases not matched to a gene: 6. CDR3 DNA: TGTGCCAGCAGCCCTCAGGCGGGGGAAGAGACCCAGTACTTC. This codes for CASSPQAGEETQYF.

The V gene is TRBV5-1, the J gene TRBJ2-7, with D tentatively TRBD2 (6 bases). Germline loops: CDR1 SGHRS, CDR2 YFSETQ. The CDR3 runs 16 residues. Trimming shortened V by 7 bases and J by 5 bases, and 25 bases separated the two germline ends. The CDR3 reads CASGFLATRGSDEQYF. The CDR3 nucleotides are TGCGCCAGCGGATTCCTCGCGACTAGAGGTTCCGACGAGCAGTACTTC.

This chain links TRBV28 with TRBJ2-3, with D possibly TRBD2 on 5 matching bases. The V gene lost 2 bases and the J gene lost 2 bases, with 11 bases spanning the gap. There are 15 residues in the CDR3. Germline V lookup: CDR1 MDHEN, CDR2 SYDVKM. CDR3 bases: TGTGCCAGCAGTTTAGGACTTCTAGACACAGATACGCAGTATTTT. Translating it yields CASSLGLLDTDTQYF.

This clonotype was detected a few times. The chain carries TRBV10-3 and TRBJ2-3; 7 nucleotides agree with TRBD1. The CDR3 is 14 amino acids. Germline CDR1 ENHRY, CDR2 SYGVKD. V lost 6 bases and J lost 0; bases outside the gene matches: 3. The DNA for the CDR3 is TGTGCCATCAGAGGACAGGTGAGCACAGATACGCAGTATTTT. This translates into CAIRGQVSTDTQYF.

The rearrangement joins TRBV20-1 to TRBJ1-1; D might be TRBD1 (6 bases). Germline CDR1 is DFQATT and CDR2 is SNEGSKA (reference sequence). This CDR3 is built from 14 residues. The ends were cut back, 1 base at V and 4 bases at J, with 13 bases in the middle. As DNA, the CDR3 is TGCAGTGCTAGAGTCAAGATGGGGGCCACTGAAGCTTTCTTT. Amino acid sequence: CSARVKMGATEAFF.

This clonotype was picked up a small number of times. The CDR3 loop is CASSEVPVWRELFF. CDR3 bases: TGTGCCAGCAGTGAAGTTCCCGTGTGGAGGGAGCTGTTTTTT. The chain has TRBV6-1 and TRBJ2-2; D is undetermined. V was shortened by 1 base and J by 9 bases, with 12 bases between the two germline ends. CDR3 length: 14 residues. Germline V gene sequence: CDR1 MNHNS, CDR2 SASEGT.

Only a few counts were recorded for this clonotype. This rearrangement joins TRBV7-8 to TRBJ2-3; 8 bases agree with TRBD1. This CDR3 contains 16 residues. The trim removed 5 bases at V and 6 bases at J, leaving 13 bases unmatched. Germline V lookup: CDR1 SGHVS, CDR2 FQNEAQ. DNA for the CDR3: TGTGCCAGCAGCCCCCCGCGGGGCAGGGGGCCGGATACGCAGTATTTT. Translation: CASSPPRGRGPDTQYF.

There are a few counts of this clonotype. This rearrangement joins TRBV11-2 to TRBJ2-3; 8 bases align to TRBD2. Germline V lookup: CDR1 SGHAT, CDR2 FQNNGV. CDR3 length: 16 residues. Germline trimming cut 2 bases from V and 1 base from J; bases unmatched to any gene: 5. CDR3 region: CASSLFRAGGTDTQYF. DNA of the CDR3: TGTGCCAGCAGCTTATTTCGAGCGGGGGGCACAGATACGCAGTATTTT.

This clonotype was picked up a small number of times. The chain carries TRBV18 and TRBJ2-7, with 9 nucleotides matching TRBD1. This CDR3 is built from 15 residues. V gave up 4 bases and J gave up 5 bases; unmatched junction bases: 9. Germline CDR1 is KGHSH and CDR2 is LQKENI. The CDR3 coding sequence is TGTGCCAGCTCACTGGGACAGGGATCTGGCAACGAGCAGTACTTC. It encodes CASSLGQGSGNEQYF.

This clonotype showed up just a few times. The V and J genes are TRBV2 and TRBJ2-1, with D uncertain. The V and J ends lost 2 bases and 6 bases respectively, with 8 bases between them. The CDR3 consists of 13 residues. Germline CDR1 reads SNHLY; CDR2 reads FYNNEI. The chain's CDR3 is CASSELAVNEQFF. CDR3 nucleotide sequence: TGTGCCAGCAGTGAATTAGCAGTCAATGAGCAGTTCTTC.

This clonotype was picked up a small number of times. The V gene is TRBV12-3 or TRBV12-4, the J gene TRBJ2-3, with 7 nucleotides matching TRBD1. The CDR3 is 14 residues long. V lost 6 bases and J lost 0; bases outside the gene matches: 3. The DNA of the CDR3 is TGTGCCAGCAGAAAGACAGGGAGCACAGATACGCAGTATTTT. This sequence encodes CASRKTGSTDTQYF.